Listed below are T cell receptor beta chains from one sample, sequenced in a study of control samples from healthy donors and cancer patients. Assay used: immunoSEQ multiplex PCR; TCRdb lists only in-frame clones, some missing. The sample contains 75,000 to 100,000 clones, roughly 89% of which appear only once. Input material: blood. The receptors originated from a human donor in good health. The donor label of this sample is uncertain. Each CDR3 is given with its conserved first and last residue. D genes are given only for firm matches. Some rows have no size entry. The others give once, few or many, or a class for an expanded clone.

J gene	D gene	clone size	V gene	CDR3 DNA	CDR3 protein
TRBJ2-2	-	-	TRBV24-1	TGTGCCACCAGTGACCCTACAGGGTCTTGGACACCCGGGGAGCTGTTTTTT	CATSDPTGSWTPGELFF
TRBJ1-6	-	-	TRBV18	TGTGCCAGCTCATCTTTCGCCGATTCACCCCTCCACTTT	CASSSFADSPLHF
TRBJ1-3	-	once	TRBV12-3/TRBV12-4	TGTGCCAGCAGCCTATCCTCTGGAAACACCATATATTTT	CASSLSSGNTIYF
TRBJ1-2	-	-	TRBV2	TGTGCCAGCAGCGAAAGACAGGCCAACTATGGCTACACCTTC	CASSERQANYGYTF
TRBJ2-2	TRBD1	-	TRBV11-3	TGTGCCAGCAGCTTAAGGGACAGGGCGAACACCGGGGAGCTGTTTTTT	CASSLRDRANTGELFF
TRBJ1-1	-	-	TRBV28	TGTGCCAGCAGTCCCGGGGGGGCAGAGAACACTGAAGCTTTCTTT	CASSPGGAENTEAFF
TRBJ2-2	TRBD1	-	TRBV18	TGTGCCAGCTCACCTACAGGGGGCTCCGGGGAGCTGTTTTTT	CASSPTGGSGELFF
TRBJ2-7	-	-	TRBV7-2	TGTGCCAGCTCCGGGGCCTACGAGCAGTACTTC	CASSGAYEQYF
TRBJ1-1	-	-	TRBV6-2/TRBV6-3	TGTGCCAGCAGTCCGAACTCAGTGAATCGGAACACTGAAGCTTTCTTT	CASSPNSVNRNTEAFF
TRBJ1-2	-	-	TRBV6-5	TGTGCCAGCACTAGGACCCCATTCTATGGCTACACCTTC	CASTRTPFYGYTF
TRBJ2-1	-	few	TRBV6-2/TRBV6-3	TGTGCCAGCAGTTACTCTGTACAGATTAACTACAATGAGCAGTTCTTC	CASSYSVQINYNEQFF
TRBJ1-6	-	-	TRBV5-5	TGTGCCAGCAGCTTGCATCCGACAGAGGCTTCACCCCTCCACTTT	CASSLHPTEASPLHF
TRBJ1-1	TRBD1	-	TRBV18	TGTGCCAGCTCACGATTGGACAGGGGCACTGAAGCTTTCTTT	CASSRLDRGTEAFF
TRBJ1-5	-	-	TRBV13	TGTGCCAGCAGCTTAAGAGACAGCGGGGGACAGCCCCAGCATTTT	CASSLRDSGGQPQHF
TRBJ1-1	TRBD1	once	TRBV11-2	TGTGCCAGCAGCATTGGACAGGGGTGGTCTGAAGCTTTCTTT	CASSIGQGWSEAFF
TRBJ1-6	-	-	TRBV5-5	TGTGCCAGCAGCTTAGGAACAGGGATCGGAAGTTTCTCCTATAATTCACCCCTCCACTTT	CASSLGTGIGSFSYNSPLHF
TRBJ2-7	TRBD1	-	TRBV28	TGTGCCAGCAGCTACGTCGACAGGGCAAGTGAGCAGTACTTC	CASSYVDRASEQYF
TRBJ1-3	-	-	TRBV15	TGTGCCACCAGCAGAGATCGCCTCTTAGGGTCTGGAAACACCATATATTTT	CATSRDRLLGSGNTIYF